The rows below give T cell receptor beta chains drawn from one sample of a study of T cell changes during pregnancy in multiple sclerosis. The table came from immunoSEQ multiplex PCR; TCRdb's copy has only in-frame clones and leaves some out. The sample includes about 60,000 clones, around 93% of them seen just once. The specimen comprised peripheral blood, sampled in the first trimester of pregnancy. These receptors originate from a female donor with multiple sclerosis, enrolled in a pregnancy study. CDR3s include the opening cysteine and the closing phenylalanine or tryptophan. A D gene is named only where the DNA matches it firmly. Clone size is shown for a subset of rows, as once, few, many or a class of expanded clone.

CDR3 protein: CASSLAGFGQPQHF
CDR3 DNA: TGTGCCAGCAGCTTGGCAGGGTTTGGTCAGCCCCAGCATTTT
clone size: -
D gene: -
J gene: TRBJ1-5
V gene: TRBV5-6

CDR3 protein: CASSLRDNSYEQYF
CDR3 DNA: TGTGCCAGCAGCCTCCGGGACAACTCCTACGAGCAGTACTTC
clone size: -
D gene: -
J gene: TRBJ2-7
V gene: TRBV7-9

CDR3 protein: CASSGLGSRETQYF
CDR3 DNA: TGTGCCAGCAGTGGACTAGGGAGTCGGGAGACCCAGTACTTC
clone size: once
D gene: -
J gene: TRBJ2-5
V gene: TRBV2

CDR3 protein: CAWGGAWGQTQYF
CDR3 DNA: TGTGCCTGGGGGGGGGCTTGGGGTCAGACCCAGTACTTC
clone size: -
D gene: -
J gene: TRBJ2-5
V gene: TRBV30

CDR3 protein: CASRGTTHYNEQFF
CDR3 DNA: TGTGCCAGCAGAGGGACTACCCACTACAATGAGCAGTTCTTC
clone size: -
D gene: TRBD2
J gene: TRBJ2-1
V gene: TRBV6-5

CDR3 protein: CASSLGGTTVNEQYF
CDR3 DNA: TGTGCCAGCAGCTTGGGAGGAACTACGGTAAACGAGCAGTACTTC
clone size: -
D gene: -
J gene: TRBJ2-7
V gene: TRBV5-4

CDR3 protein: CASSLVGGYGYTF
CDR3 DNA: TGTGCCAGCAGCTTGGTAGGGGGCTATGGCTACACCTTC
clone size: -
D gene: -
J gene: TRBJ1-2
V gene: TRBV5-5

CDR3 protein: CASSLSSGVYVTQYF
CDR3 DNA: TGTGCCAGCAGTTTATCGAGCGGGGTTTACGTTACGCAGTATTTT
clone size: -
D gene: TRBD2
J gene: TRBJ2-3
V gene: TRBV27

CDR3 protein: CSVQMTGGGSPLHF
CDR3 DNA: TGCAGCGTGCAAATGACAGGGGGCGGTTCACCCCTCCACTTT
clone size: -
D gene: TRBD1
J gene: TRBJ1-6
V gene: TRBV29-1

CDR3 protein: CASSRGTYSNNSPLHF
CDR3 DNA: TGTGCCAGCAGCCGAGGGACATACTCCAATAATTCACCCCTCCACTTT
clone size: -
D gene: -
J gene: TRBJ1-6
V gene: TRBV27

CDR3 protein: CASSIYLAGGPAYNEQFF
CDR3 DNA: TGTGCCAGTAGTATATACCTAGCGGGGGGGCCAGCGTACAATGAGCAGTTCTTC
clone size: -
D gene: TRBD2
J gene: TRBJ2-1
V gene: TRBV19

CDR3 protein: CASSGQRTGELFF
CDR3 DNA: TGTGCCAGCTCGGGACAGCGCACCGGGGAGCTGTTTTTT
clone size: -
D gene: TRBD1
J gene: TRBJ2-2
V gene: TRBV5-5

CDR3 protein: CSVEDTIPGQVYGYTF
CDR3 DNA: TGCAGCGTTGAAGACACGATTCCGGGACAGGTATATGGCTACACCTTC
clone size: -
D gene: TRBD1
J gene: TRBJ1-2
V gene: TRBV29-1

CDR3 protein: CASSLERKNIQYF
CDR3 DNA: TGTGCCAGCAGCTTAGAGCGCAAAAACATTCAGTACTTC
clone size: -
D gene: -
J gene: TRBJ2-4
V gene: TRBV7-2

CDR3 protein: CASSLGRKQNTGELFF
CDR3 DNA: TGTGCCAGCAGCTTGGGGAGAAAGCAGAACACCGGGGAGCTGTTTTTT
clone size: once
D gene: -
J gene: TRBJ2-2
V gene: TRBV7-3

CDR3 protein: CASSQVDSNEQYF
CDR3 DNA: TGCGCCAGCAGCCAAGTCGATAGTAACGAGCAGTACTTC
clone size: -
D gene: -
J gene: TRBJ2-7
V gene: TRBV4-1

CDR3 protein: CASSPTDRANGYTF
CDR3 DNA: TGTGCCAGCTCACCGACGGACAGGGCAAACGGCTACACCTTC
clone size: -
D gene: TRBD1
J gene: TRBJ1-2
V gene: TRBV18

CDR3 protein: CASSQDLPQGTYEKLFF
CDR3 DNA: TGTGCCAGCAGCCAAGATCTCCCCCAGGGTACTTATGAAAAACTGTTTTTT
clone size: -
D gene: -
J gene: TRBJ1-4
V gene: TRBV5-4

CDR3 protein: CASSPQRQGSGEQFF
CDR3 DNA: TGTGCCAGCAGTCCCCAAAGACAGGGATCTGGTGAGCAGTTCTTC
clone size: -
D gene: TRBD1
J gene: TRBJ2-1
V gene: TRBV27

CDR3 protein: CASSSTVMNTEAFF
CDR3 DNA: TGTGCCAGCAGTTCGACAGTAATGAACACTGAAGCTTTCTTT
clone size: -
D gene: -
J gene: TRBJ1-1
V gene: TRBV2

CDR3 protein: CAISGGGSDEQYF
CDR3 DNA: TGTGCCATCAGTGGTGGGGGCAGCGACGAGCAGTACTTC
clone size: -
D gene: -
J gene: TRBJ2-7
V gene: TRBV10-3

CDR3 protein: CASSGLTDTQYF
CDR3 DNA: TGTGCCAGCAGTGGACTGACAGATACGCAGTATTTT
clone size: -
D gene: -
J gene: TRBJ2-3
V gene: TRBV25-1

CDR3 protein: CASSPRTRAGGNTGELFF
CDR3 DNA: TGTGCCAGCAGCCCAAGAACGAGGGCGGGGGGAAACACCGGGGAGCTGTTTTTT
clone size: -
D gene: TRBD2
J gene: TRBJ2-2
V gene: TRBV4-2

CDR3 protein: CASSPADEKLFF
CDR3 DNA: TGTGCCAGCTCACCGGCCGATGAAAAACTGTTTTTT
clone size: -
D gene: -
J gene: TRBJ1-4
V gene: TRBV18

CDR3 protein: CASSSLGGPEAFF
CDR3 DNA: TGTGCCAGCAGCTCCCTCGGGGGTCCTGAAGCTTTCTTT
clone size: -
D gene: -
J gene: TRBJ1-1
V gene: TRBV28

CDR3 protein: CASSPGHNTEAFF
CDR3 DNA: TGTGCCAGTAGTCCGGGACACAACACTGAAGCTTTCTTT
clone size: -
D gene: -
J gene: TRBJ1-1
V gene: TRBV19

CDR3 protein: CASALRGGGSGELFF
CDR3 DNA: TGTGCCAGCGCCTTGCGCGGCGGGGGATCCGGGGAGCTGTTTTTT
clone size: -
D gene: TRBD2
J gene: TRBJ2-2
V gene: TRBV11-2

CDR3 protein: CASSPQRGSYNEQFF
CDR3 DNA: TGTGCCAGCAGCCCCCAGCGGGGCAGCTACAATGAGCAGTTCTTC
clone size: -
D gene: TRBD2
J gene: TRBJ2-1
V gene: TRBV7-3

CDR3 protein: CASSVGQGAGRETQYF
CDR3 DNA: TGTGCCAGCAGCGTAGGGCAGGGAGCGGGTAGGGAGACCCAGTACTTC
clone size: -
D gene: -
J gene: TRBJ2-5
V gene: TRBV9

CDR3 protein: CASSLLGRIYEQYF
CDR3 DNA: TGTGCCAGCAGCCTACTCGGCAGGATCTACGAGCAGTACTTC
clone size: -
D gene: -
J gene: TRBJ2-7
V gene: TRBV7-8

CDR3 protein: CASSPRWQTTTNEKLFF
CDR3 DNA: TGTGCCAGCAGCCCCAGATGGCAGACTACAACTAATGAAAAACTGTTTTTT
clone size: -
D gene: -
J gene: TRBJ1-4
V gene: TRBV11-2

CDR3 protein: CASRTGLAGGTTDTQYF
CDR3 DNA: TGTGCCAGCAGGACGGGACTAGCGGGGGGTACCACAGATACGCAGTATTTT
clone size: -
D gene: TRBD2
J gene: TRBJ2-3
V gene: TRBV5-4

CDR3 protein: CASSGSRYPNTEAFF
CDR3 DNA: TGTGCCAGCAGTGGGTCCAGGTACCCTAACACTGAAGCTTTCTTT
clone size: -
D gene: -
J gene: TRBJ1-1
V gene: TRBV6-1

CDR3 protein: CASSLLAGRQFF
CDR3 DNA: TGTGCCAGCAGCCTTCTAGCGGGGCGGCAGTTCTTC
clone size: -
D gene: TRBD2
J gene: TRBJ2-1
V gene: TRBV5-4

CDR3 protein: CASSPALGQGYTGELFF
CDR3 DNA: TGTGCCAGCAGCCCCGCCCTGGGACAGGGGTACACCGGGGAGCTGTTTTTT
clone size: -
D gene: TRBD1
J gene: TRBJ2-2
V gene: TRBV7-2

CDR3 protein: CSVWGLAGAEETQYF
CDR3 DNA: TGCAGCGTTTGGGGACTAGCGGGGGCCGAAGAGACCCAGTACTTC
clone size: -
D gene: TRBD2
J gene: TRBJ2-5
V gene: TRBV29-1

CDR3 protein: CASSLGGSGAKETQYF
CDR3 DNA: TGTGCCAGCAGCTTAGGGGGTAGCGGGGCAAAAGAGACCCAGTACTTC
clone size: -
D gene: TRBD2
J gene: TRBJ2-5
V gene: TRBV7-2

CDR3 protein: CASSLGQVSGNEQFF
CDR3 DNA: TGTGCCAGCAGCCTGGGACAGGTCTCTGGGAATGAGCAGTTCTTC
clone size: -
D gene: TRBD1
J gene: TRBJ2-1
V gene: TRBV5-8

CDR3 protein: CARSFPGRNNSPLHF
CDR3 DNA: TGTGCCAGAAGCTTCCCGGGTAGGAATAATTCACCCCTCCACTTT
clone size: -
D gene: -
J gene: TRBJ1-6
V gene: TRBV5-3

CDR3 protein: CASSPWGRAPNNSPLHF
CDR3 DNA: TGTGCCAGCAGTCCCTGGGGGAGGGCCCCTAATAATTCACCCCTCCACTTT
clone size: -
D gene: -
J gene: TRBJ1-6
V gene: TRBV5-6

CDR3 protein: CAPSFYWAPDTQYF
CDR3 DNA: TGTGCCCCCAGCTTTTATTGGGCCCCAGATACGCAGTATTTT
clone size: -
D gene: -
J gene: TRBJ2-3
V gene: TRBV5-4

CDR3 protein: CASSLLPRGPGGTQYF
CDR3 DNA: TGTGCCAGCAGCTTACTCCCCAGGGGCCCGGGGGGGACCCAGTACTTC
clone size: -
D gene: -
J gene: TRBJ2-5
V gene: TRBV7-2

CDR3 protein: CASSLIFQGANTGELFF
CDR3 DNA: TGTGCCAGCAGTTTAATATTCCAGGGGGCGAACACCGGGGAGCTGTTTTTT
clone size: -
D gene: TRBD1
J gene: TRBJ2-2
V gene: TRBV27

CDR3 protein: CAWGQKNNEQFF
CDR3 DNA: TGTGCCTGGGGACAGAAGAACAATGAGCAGTTCTTC
clone size: once
D gene: -
J gene: TRBJ2-1
V gene: TRBV30

CDR3 protein: CASNLRLAGGNEQFF
CDR3 DNA: TGTGCCAGCAACCTCCGGCTAGCGGGTGGCAATGAGCAGTTCTTC
clone size: -
D gene: TRBD2
J gene: TRBJ2-1
V gene: TRBV2